Sequencing of this T cell receptor beta chain was carried out in a study of shared clonotypes between healthy human individuals (dated by TCRdb to 2020 to 2021). With respect to the entire study: A few men and two women, aged 18 to 49 years, made up the cohort. For each donor, CD4 naive and CD4 memory were each run on three plates, CD8 naive on two plates, and CD8 memory on one plate. Blood TCR repertoires of about five healthy adults were deeply sequenced to estimate repertoire size and the extent of clonotype sharing between individuals. Different laboratories and diverse techniques were used to prepare libraries and sequence TCR repertoires, to increase sequencing depth and limit assay-specific biases. Leukapheresis yielded between about 0.9 and 8.9 billion PBMCs per donor.

Using the deep immunoSEQ assay, TCR CDR3 regions were amplified from genomic DNA by multiplex PCR. Extracted genomic DNA from each cell subset was distributed evenly across all wells of several immunoSEQ 96-well plates, and each plate was treated as a replicate. For sorted subsets, around 200 ng genomic DNA, equal to 30,000 or so T cell genomes, was loaded into each replicate PCR. Purified libraries were quantified with a Qubit 3.0 fluorometer, sized on a Bioanalyzer 2100, and re-quantified with the KAPA Library Quantification kit. Every immunoSEQ 96-well plate was sequenced on a dedicated single-read 150-cycle Illumina NextSeq 550 flow cell. The paper's processing steps were these. Because only junctional sequences without quality scores were contained in the immunoSEQ output, filtering matching that applied to full-length reads could not be performed. To assign V/J genes and CDR3, sequences were annotated against IMGT germline references using PyIR, a Python wrapper for IgBLAST v1.9. Reads were removed for weak V/J assignments (E-value above 1e-6), missing CDR3, stop codons, out-of-frame junctions, or ambiguous translated residues. A V3J clonotype was defined by an identical inferred V gene, J gene, and CDR3 amino acid sequence. To compute the percentage overlap between repertoires, the number of shared unique clonotypes was divided by the size of the smaller repertoire. Richness of each repertoire was evaluated using RTK rarefaction, the Chao1 estimator, and Recon v2.1 estimates of unobserved clonotypes. Generation probabilities were computed with OLGA for all TCRbeta clonotypes obtained by the gDNA method from a few donors. TCRdb took over this immuneACCESS table, retaining in-frame rearrangements with V and J assigned. Such tables are incomplete; in checked studies, under half of the missing clones stem from an unresolved V gene, and the remainder is unexplained. V, J and clone size are taken as reported in that table, and D and trimming were inferred from the DNA itself. In all, the sample holds a few million clones, and roughly 90% of those were seen once. Clones ranked in the top ten supply around 0.4% of the sample.

Looking up the germline V gene yields CDR1 MDHEN and CDR2 SYDVKM. The CDR3 contains 13 residues, cysteine and phenylalanine counted. Only the CDR3 portion is preserved as DNA: 39 bases, with reading frame beginning at the first base. V is reduced by 4 bases and J by 7 bases, leaving a spacing of 13 bases between them. The study at large found these results: Naive subsets generally had larger estimated clonotype richness than memory subsets did. When a few donors were compared, the shared fraction of clonotypes was around 5% for naive CD4, more than 3% for naive CD8, 2% to 2.5% for memory CD4, and less than 0.5% for memory CD8. Based on pairwise subsampling, the degree of clonotype sharing among donors was expected to be affected by sequencing depth. The genetic and exposure-history diversity represented was limited by the small number of donors. Compared with non-shared clonotypes, clonotypes shared by all four sorted-subset donors had higher generation probabilities. Incomplete sequencing was indicated by rarefaction of sorted-subset datasets, despite the large sequencing depth. Only blood was sampled, and tissue TCR repertoires likely differ from those in blood.

On this clone itself: Its antigen specificity is not known. Base-call qualities are not available, and no considerably larger clone is one nucleotide away.

Healthy HIV-negative adults with no recently reported acute infections or vaccinations were included as donors. Every donor was a Caucasian adult living in Nashville, Tennessee, USA. CD4+ T cells were enriched by magnetic negative selection; naive cells were then positively selected on CD45RA, and the negative fraction formed the memory subset. After blood collection by leukapheresis, PBMCs were isolated using Ficoll-Histopaque density gradient centrifugation and then cryopreserved in the vapor phase of liquid nitrogen. Analytical flow cytometry was used to check the purity and quantity of each magnetically sorted T cell population. Each sorted fraction had its genomic DNA isolated and then quantified by UV absorbance on a Nanodrop 2000c.

The V gene is TRBV28 and the J gene is TRBJ1-2; perhaps TRBD1 is the D gene, with 5 bases matching. Sequenced: naive CD4+ T cells from PBMCs. Interpreted using the paper, the cell subset or site label stands for: CD45RA+ positively selected. The clonotype comes from a man younger than 30 in good health. Some clones in this sample may be carry-over from other donors' samples. The CDR3 region reads CASSSDLRGGYTF. The DNA sequence is as follows: TGTGCCAGCAGTTCGGACCTAAGGGGTGGCTACACCTTC.